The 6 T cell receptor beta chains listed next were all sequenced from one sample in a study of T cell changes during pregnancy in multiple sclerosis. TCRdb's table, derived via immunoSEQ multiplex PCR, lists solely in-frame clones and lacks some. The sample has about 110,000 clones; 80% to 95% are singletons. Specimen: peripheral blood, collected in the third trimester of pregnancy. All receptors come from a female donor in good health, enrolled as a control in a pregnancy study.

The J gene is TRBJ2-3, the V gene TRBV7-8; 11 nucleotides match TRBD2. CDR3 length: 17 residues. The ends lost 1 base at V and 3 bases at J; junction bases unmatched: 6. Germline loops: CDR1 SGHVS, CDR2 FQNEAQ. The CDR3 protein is CASSLGLAGGPTDTQYF. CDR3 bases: TGTGCCAGCAGCTTAGGATTAGCGGGGGGGCCAACAGATACGCAGTATTTT.

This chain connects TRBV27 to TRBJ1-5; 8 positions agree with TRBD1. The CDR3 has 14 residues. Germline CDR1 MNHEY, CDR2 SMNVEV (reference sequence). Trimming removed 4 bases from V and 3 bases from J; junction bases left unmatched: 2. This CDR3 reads CASSYQGANQPQHF. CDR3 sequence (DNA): TGTGCCAGCAGTTACCAGGGGGCCAATCAGCCCCAGCATTTT.

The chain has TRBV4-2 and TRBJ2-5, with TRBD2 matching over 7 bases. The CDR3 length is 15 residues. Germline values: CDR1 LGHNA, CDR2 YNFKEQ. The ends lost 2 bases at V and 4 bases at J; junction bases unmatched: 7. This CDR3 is CASSQLGPGGETQYF. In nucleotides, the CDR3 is TGTGCCAGCAGCCAATTGGGACCGGGAGGAGAGACCCAGTACTTC.

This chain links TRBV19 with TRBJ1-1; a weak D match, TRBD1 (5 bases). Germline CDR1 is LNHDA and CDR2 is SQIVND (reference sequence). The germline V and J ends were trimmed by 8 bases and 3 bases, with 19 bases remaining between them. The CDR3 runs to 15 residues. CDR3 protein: CASGPISSRDTEAFF. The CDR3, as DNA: TGTGCCAGTGGGCCCATATCCAGCAGGGACACTGAAGCTTTCTTT.

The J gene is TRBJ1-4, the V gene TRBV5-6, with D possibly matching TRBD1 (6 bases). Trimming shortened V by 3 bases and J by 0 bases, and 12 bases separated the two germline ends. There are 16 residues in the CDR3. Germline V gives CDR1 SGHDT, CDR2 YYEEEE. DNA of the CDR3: TGTGCCAGCAGCTCCCAGACAGGTGCAACTAATGAAAAACTGTTTTTT. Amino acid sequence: CASSSQTGATNEKLFF.

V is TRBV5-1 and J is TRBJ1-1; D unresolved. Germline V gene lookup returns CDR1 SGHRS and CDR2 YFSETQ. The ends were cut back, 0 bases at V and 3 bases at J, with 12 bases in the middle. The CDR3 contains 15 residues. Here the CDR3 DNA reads TGCGCCAGCAGCTTGGACGTCAGTCCCTACACTGAAGCTTTCTTT. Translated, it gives CASSLDVSPYTEAFF.